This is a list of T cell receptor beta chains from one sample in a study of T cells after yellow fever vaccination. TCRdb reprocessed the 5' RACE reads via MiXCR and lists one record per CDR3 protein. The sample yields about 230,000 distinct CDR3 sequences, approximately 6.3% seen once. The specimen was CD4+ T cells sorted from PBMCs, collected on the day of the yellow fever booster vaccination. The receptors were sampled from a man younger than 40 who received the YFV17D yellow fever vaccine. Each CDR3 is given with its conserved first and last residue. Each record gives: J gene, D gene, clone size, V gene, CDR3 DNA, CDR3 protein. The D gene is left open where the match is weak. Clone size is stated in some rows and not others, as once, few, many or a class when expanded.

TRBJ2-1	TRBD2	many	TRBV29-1	TGCAGCGGGGCGGCAGCGGGAGGGCCCAGTGAGCAGTTCTTC	CSGAAAGGPSEQFF
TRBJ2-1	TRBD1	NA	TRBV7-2	TGTGCCAGCAGCTTCGTTGGGGACAGTACAAATGAGCAGTTCTTC	CASSFVGDSTNEQFF
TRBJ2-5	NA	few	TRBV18	TGTGCCAGCTCACCACAACGTAGACAGAACATCGGGACCCAGTACTTC	CASSPQRRQNIGTQYF
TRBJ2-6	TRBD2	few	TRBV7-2	TGTGCCAGCAGCTCGTTAGCGGGCGGGGCCAACGTCCTGACTTTC	CASSSLAGGANVLTF
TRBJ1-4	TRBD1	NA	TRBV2	TGTGCCAGCAGTGCGGACAGGATACCAACTAATGAAAAACTGTTTTTT	CASSADRIPTNEKLFF
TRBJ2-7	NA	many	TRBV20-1	TGCAGTGCTAGAGATCCTTTTAGCGGCCGCGAGCAGTACTTC	CSARDPFSGREQYF
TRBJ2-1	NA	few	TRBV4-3	TGCGCCAGCAGCCAGCTTGGGACCGCCCTGAGAAGTGAGCAGTTCTTC	CASSQLGTALRSEQFF
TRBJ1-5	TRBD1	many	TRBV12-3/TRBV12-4	TGTGCCAGCAGCTTGGGACAGGATAGGGGACAGCCCCAGCATTTT	CASSLGQDRGQPQHF
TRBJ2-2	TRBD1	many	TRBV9	TGTGCCAGCAACAACCACGGGACAGGGAACACCGGGGAGCTGTTTTTT	CASNNHGTGNTGELFF
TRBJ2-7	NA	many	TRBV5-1	TGCGCCAGCAGCTTGGGTGCGGAGCACTACGAGCAGTACTTC	CASSLGAEHYEQYF
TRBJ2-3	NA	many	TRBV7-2	TGTGCCAGCAGCGTTGAAACAGGAGATACGCAGTATTTT	CASSVETGDTQYF